One T cell receptor (beta chain) is described in this entry. Its antigen is not yet known. No much larger clone is present one base from it, and per-base qualities are unavailable. The CDR3 has 15 amino acids, counting the end cysteine and phenylalanine. The retained sequence is limited to the CDR3, 45 bases, with the frame set at the first base. Library preparation was by the immunoSEQ multiplex PCR assay. Not all clones reach the TCRdb copy of this immuneACCESS table, which keeps in-frame sequences only. Checked studies attribute under half of the gap to unresolved V genes and leave the rest unexplained. The sample has roughly 180,000 clones on record, around 94% of them singletons. The ten largest clones add up to 1.3% of the sample. The data stem from a study of control samples from healthy donors and cancer patients (TCRdb year 2020).

The sequencing input was blood. The receptor was isolated from a woman aged 18-29 years in good health. The sequence joins TRBV21-1 to TRBJ2-5. TRBV21-1 has pseudogene status. Here is the DNA: TGTGCCAGCAGCAAGGGGACGGCGGAGAGGGAGACCCAGTACTTC. It is translated as CASSKGTAERETQYF.